The present T cell receptor beta chain was sequenced within a study of blood T cell repertoires in COVID-19. Study as a whole: Both acute and convalescent COVID-19 samples were obtained from the United States, Italy and Spain. PBMCs, B-cell-depleted T cells, or T cells provided the cDNA or gDNA that made up the material.

V lost 2 bases and J lost 9; bases outside the gene matches: 16. The CDR3 sequence is 19 residues long. Germline V gene data show CDR1 as LGHNA and CDR2 as YNFKEQ. In the original workflow: How many nucleated cells were present was estimated from reference gene primer amplification. TCRdb keeps only in-frame clones here, not all; method: immunoSEQ multiplex PCR. V and J calls and clone size are those listed in that table; D and trimming were worked out from the DNA. The data show nearly 250,000 clones, almost 85% seen once. The sample taken for sequencing was peripheral blood. The TCR comes from a woman at least 80 years old with acute or convalescent COVID-19. The rearrangement uses TRBV4-2 and TRBJ2-1, with TRBD2 matching 13 bases. The CDR3 here is CASSQFHTTSGRADFEQFF. DNA of the CDR3: TGTGCCAGCAGCCAATTTCATACAACTAGCGGGAGGGCCGATTTTGAGCAGTTCTTC.